The 20 T cell receptor beta chains below all came from one sample that was sequenced in a study of T cell repertoires in cytomegalovirus infection. These TCRs are of unknown antigen specificity. TCRdb processed the reads anew with MiXCR; each CDR3 protein has one entry. The sample yields some 940,000 distinct CDR3 sequences, approximately 30% seen once. The material was cultured CD8+ T cells from PBMCs, obtained from culture after CMV antigen stimulation. These TCRs come from a human donor in good health (CMV status not recorded). Some clones in this sample may be carry-over from other donors' samples.

There are many counts of this clonotype. V usage is TRBV7-8 and J usage is TRBJ2-3; D is possibly TRBD1 (6 bases). Per the germline V gene, CDR1 is SGHVS and CDR2 is FQNEAQ. This CDR3 has 15 amino acids. The V end was cut by 5 bases, the J end by 1 base, with 13 bases between. The CDR3 region is CASSLENRGTDTQYF. CDR3 nucleotides: TGTGCCAGCAGCCTGGAGAACAGGGGCACAGATACGCAGTATTTT.

The chain links TRBV24-1 to TRBJ2-7; D assignment may be TRBD1 or TRBD2 (5 bases each). The CDR3 is made up of 14 amino acids. Trimming left V 5 bases short and J 3 bases short, with 13 bases between. The germline gives CDR1 KGHDR, CDR2 SFDVKD. The CDR3 protein is CATSVGATVYEQYV. The CDR3 DNA follows: TGTGCCACCAGTGTCGGGGCGACAGTCTACGAGCAGTACGTC.

This clonotype has only a few counts. V is TRBV6-1 and J is TRBJ1-1; possible D gene TRBD1, 5 bases. The CDR3 has 12 residues. Germline loops: CDR1 MNHNS, CDR2 SASEGT. Trimming cost V 10 bases and J 1 base, with 10 bases left between them. CDR3 in DNA: TGTGCCACCGGGGGACCGAACACTGAAGCTTTCTTT. This encodes CATGGPNTEAFF.

This clonotype was counted only a few times. The chain joins TRBV9 to TRBJ1-5; 12 bases fit TRBD1. The germline V gene has CDR1 SGDLS and CDR2 YYNGEE. The CDR3 sequence is 15 residues long. The V segment lost 2 bases and the J segment 7 bases; nucleotides outside the gene matches: 4. In nucleotides, the CDR3 is TGTGCCAGCAGCGTGGGGACAGGGGGCCACCAGCCCCAGCATTTT. Amino acid sequence: CASSVGTGGHQPQHF. Together with reference TRBV9 and TRBJ1-5, the CDR3 gives the full variable domain: DSGVTQTPKHLITATGQRVTLRCSPRSGDLSVYWYQQSLDQGLQFLIQYYNGEERAKGNILERFSAQQFPDLHSELNLSSLELGDSALYFCASSVGTGGHQPQHFGDGTRLSIL.

The table lists this clonotype with a few counts. The chain is built from TRBV6-1 and TRBJ2-1; D tentatively fits TRBD1 or TRBD2 (5 bases each). This CDR3 spans 16 amino acids. Germline V gene sequence: CDR1 MNHNS, CDR2 SASEGT. Trimming took off 5 bases at V and 5 bases at J, with 19 bases between the two ends. CDR3 DNA sequence: TGTGCCAGCAGTCTTCGACAGCAGGGACCTAACAATGAGCAGTTCTTC. Translation: CASSLRQQGPNNEQFF.

The V and J genes are TRBV4-3 and TRBJ2-1; 10 nucleotides agree with TRBD1. Germline loops: CDR1 LGHNA, CDR2 YSLEER. V shed 3 bases, J shed 4 bases, and the junction held 6 bases outside the gene matches. The CDR3 is made up of 16 amino acids. CDR3 in DNA: TGCGCCAGCAGCCATTTACCGGGACAGGGGTACAATGAGCAGTTCTTC. Translating it yields CASSHLPGQGYNEQFF.

This clonotype was seen ten or more times. The chain carries TRBV7-3 and TRBJ2-3; 8 positions agree with TRBD2. Germline CDR1 SGHTA, CDR2 FQGTGA. V dropped 5 bases and J dropped 2; count of bases not matched to a gene: 15. The CDR3 runs 18 residues. The CDR3 coding sequence is TGTGCCAGCAGCCTGAATGGCGGGGGGTACGCCTCCACAGATACGCAGTATTTT. Protein: CASSLNGGGYASTDTQYF.

V usage is TRBV7-8 and J usage is TRBJ2-3; D might be TRBD2 (5 bases). Deletions cut 1 base from V and 2 bases from J, with 16 bases between. This CDR3 has 17 residues. Germline-derived CDR1 and CDR2 are SGHVS and FQNEAQ. In DNA, the CDR3 is TGTGCCAGCAGCTTAGGAAGGGTCGGCCGGGACACAGATACGCAGTATTTT. As protein: CASSLGRVGRDTDTQYF.

Turning to this clonotype: A much bigger clone sits one base away, suggesting this may be a read error. The chain links TRBV7-2 to TRBJ2-1, with 11 nucleotides matching TRBD2. The germline V gene encodes CDR1 SGHTA and CDR2 FQGNSA. The CDR3 has 17 amino acids. DNA of the CDR3: TGTGTCAGCAGCCGACACTTCCTAGCGGGGGGAAACAATGAGCAGTTCTTC. Translated, it gives CVSSRHFLAGGNNEQFF. The whole variable domain, filled in from reference TRBV7-2 and TRBJ2-1, reads GAGVSQSPSNKVTEKGKDVELRCDPISGHTALYWYRQSLGQGLEFLIYFQGNSAPDKSGLPSDRFSAERTGGSVSTLTIQRTQQEDSAVYLCVSSRHFLAGGNNEQFFGPGTRLTVL.

This clonotype was picked up a small number of times. The gene calls are TRBV4-1 and TRBJ2-2; D not certain. The CDR3 runs 13 residues. Germline V gives CDR1 MGHRA, CDR2 YSYEKL. V was clipped by 8 bases and J by 0 bases, with 7 bases between them. CDR3 sequence reads: CASGHTNTGELFF. The CDR3 DNA follows: TGCGCCAGCGGGCACACGAACACCGGGGAGCTGTTTTTT.

The chain employs TRBV7-9 and TRBJ1-1; a weak D match, TRBD1 (5 bases). CDR1 is SEHNR, CDR2 FQNEAQ, per germline (reference sequence). CDR3 length: 14 amino acids. With 8 bases removed from V and 1 base from J, the gap between germline ends came to 14 bases. The CDR3, as DNA: TGTGCCAGCTGCCCTCCCGGGGGGAACACTGAAGCTTTCTTT. It is translated as CASCPPGGNTEAFF.

Only one count was recorded for this clonotype. V and J are TRBV7-9 and TRBJ1-4; weak D call: TRBD1 (5 bases). Trimming removed 5 bases at V and 8 bases at J, with 12 bases between. CDR1 and CDR2 from the germline V gene are SEHNR and FQNEAQ (reference sequence). The CDR3 totals 13 residues. CDR3 sequence: CASSPQGSEKLFF. DNA for the CDR3: TGTGCCAGCAGCCCGCAGGGTTCCGAAAAACTGTTTTTT.

This clonotype occurred many times. This chain joins TRBV4-2 and TRBJ2-3; D may be TRBD2 (5 bases). Looked up from germline, CDR1 is LGHNA and CDR2 is YNFKEQ. This CDR3 spans 17 amino acids. V lost 1 base and J 0 bases, leaving 14 bases between the germline ends. The CDR3 region has the DNA TGTGCCAGCAGCCAAGGCCACCATGGGAGAAGCACAGATACGCAGTATTTT. As protein: CASSQGHHGRSTDTQYF.

The genes are TRBV19 and TRBJ1-5, with 10 bases that match TRBD1. This CDR3 has 18 amino acids. V shed 4 bases, J shed 1 base, and the junction held 10 bases outside the gene matches. The germline CDR1 and CDR2 sequences are LNHDA and SQIVND (reference sequence). The CDR3 spells CASSTNAGTGASNQPQHF. Here the CDR3 DNA reads TGTGCCAGTAGTACCAACGCGGGGACAGGGGCAAGCAATCAGCCCCAGCATTTT. The full variable domain, in which reference TRBV19 and TRBJ1-5 provide the parts outside the CDR3, is DGGITQSPKYLFRKEGQNVTLSCEQNLNHDAMYWYRQDPGQGLRLIYYSQIVNDFQKGDIAEGYSVSREKKESFPLTVTSAQKNPTAFYLCASSTNAGTGASNQPQHFGDGTRLSIL.

The J gene is TRBJ2-1, the V gene TRBV5-4; D unresolved. V was clipped by 0 bases and J by 9 bases, with 7 bases between them. CDR1 is SGHNT, CDR2 YYREEE, per germline (reference sequence). This CDR3 spans 12 amino acids. CDR3 coding DNA: TGTGCCAGCAGCTTGGTTTCTAGTGAGCAGTTCTTC. Residues: CASSLVSSEQFF.

Concerning this clonotype itself: A read error may be the cause here, since a much bigger clone is one base away. The V gene is TRBV7-2, the J gene TRBJ1-1; a weak D match, TRBD1 (5 bases). There are 14 residues in the CDR3. Germline V gene lookup returns CDR1 SGHTA and CDR2 FQGNSA. CDR3 sequence reads: CASSFGTMNTVAFF. CDR3 nucleotides: TGTGCCAGCAGCTTCGGGACCATGAACACTGTAGCTTTCTTT. The variable domain in full, completed from reference TRBV7-2 and TRBJ1-1, reads GAGVSQSPSNKVTEKGKDVELRCDPISGHTALYWYRQSLGQGLEFLIYFQGNSAPDKSGLPSDRFSAERTGGSVSTLTIQRTQQEDSAVYLCASSFGTMNTVAFFGQGTRLTVV.

The rearrangement joins TRBV28 to TRBJ1-5; 7 positions match TRBD1. This CDR3 spans 19 amino acids. Looked up from germline, CDR1 is MDHEN and CDR2 is SYDVKM. V lost 7 bases, J lost 0 bases, and 18 bases stayed unmatched. Written as DNA, the CDR3 is TGTGCCAGCACCTATCAGGGCCTTACGGACAGGTATAGCAATCAGCCCCAGCATTTT. Protein product: CASTYQGLTDRYSNQPQHF.

This clonotype was observed many times. The rearrangement uses TRBV6-1 and TRBJ2-1; 7 bases agree with TRBD1. The CDR3 covers 20 residues. After removal of 3 bases from V and 2 bases from J, the junction contained 19 bases not matched to a gene. Germline V gives CDR1 MNHNS, CDR2 SASEGT. The CDR3: CASSDPGLRSTGAPYNEQFF. The CDR3 region has the DNA TGTGCCAGCAGTGACCCCGGCCTGAGATCCACAGGGGCGCCCTACAATGAGCAGTTCTTC.

V is TRBV7-9 and J is TRBJ1-4; D perhaps matches TRBD1 (5 bases). Per the germline V gene, CDR1 is SEHNR and CDR2 is FQNEAQ (reference sequence). The CDR3 length is 17 residues. With 5 bases removed from V and 7 bases from J, the gap between germline ends came to 23 bases. CDR3 in DNA: TGTGCCAGCAGCCTCAGGGATGGCTCCCCAAACCGTGAAAAACTGTTTTTT. Translated, it gives CASSLRDGSPNREKLFF. The whole variable domain, filled in from reference TRBV7-9 and TRBJ1-4, reads DTGVSQNPRHKITKRGQNVTFRCDPISEHNRLYWYRQTLGQGPEFLTYFQNEAQLEKSRLLSDRFSAERPKGSFSTLEIQRTEQGDSAMYLCASSLRDGSPNREKLFFGSGTQLSVL.

This clonotype has a handful of counts. This chain links TRBV10-2 with TRBJ1-2; TRBD1 matches 9 bases. CDR1 WSHSY and CDR2 SAAADI come from the germline V gene. The CDR3 runs 17 residues. V was pared by 0 bases and J by 6 bases, with 11 bases of the junction left unmatched. As DNA, the CDR3 is TGCGCCAGCAGTGAGTCCGGGACAGGGAAAATATCGCATGGCTACACCTTC. The encoded protein is CASSESGTGKISHGYTF.